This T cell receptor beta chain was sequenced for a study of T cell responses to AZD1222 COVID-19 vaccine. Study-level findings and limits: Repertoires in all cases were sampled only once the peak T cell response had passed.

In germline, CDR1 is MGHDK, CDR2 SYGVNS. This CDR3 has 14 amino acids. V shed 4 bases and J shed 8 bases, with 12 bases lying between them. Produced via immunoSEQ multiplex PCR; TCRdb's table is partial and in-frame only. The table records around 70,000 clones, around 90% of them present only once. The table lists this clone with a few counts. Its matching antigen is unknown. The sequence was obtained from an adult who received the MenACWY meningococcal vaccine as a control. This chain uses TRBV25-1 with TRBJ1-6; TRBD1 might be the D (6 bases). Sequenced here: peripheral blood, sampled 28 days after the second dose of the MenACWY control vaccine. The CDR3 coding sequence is TGTGCCAGCAGTGTAACAGGGTTGTATTCACCCCTCCACTTT. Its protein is CASSVTGLYSPLHF.